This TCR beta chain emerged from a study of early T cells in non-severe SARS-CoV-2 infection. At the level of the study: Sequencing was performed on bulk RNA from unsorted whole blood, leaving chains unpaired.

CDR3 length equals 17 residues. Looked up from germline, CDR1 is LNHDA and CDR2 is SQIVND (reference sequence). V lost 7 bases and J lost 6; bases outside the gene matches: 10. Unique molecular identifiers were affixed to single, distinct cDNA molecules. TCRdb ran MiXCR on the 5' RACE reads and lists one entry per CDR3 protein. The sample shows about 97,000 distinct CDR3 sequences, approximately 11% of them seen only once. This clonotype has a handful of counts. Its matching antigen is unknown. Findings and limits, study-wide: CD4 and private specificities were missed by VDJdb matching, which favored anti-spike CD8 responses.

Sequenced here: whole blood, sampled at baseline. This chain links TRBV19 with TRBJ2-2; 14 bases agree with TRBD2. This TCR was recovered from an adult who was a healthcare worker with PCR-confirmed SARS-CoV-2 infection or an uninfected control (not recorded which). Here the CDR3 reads CASILTSGGASAGELFF. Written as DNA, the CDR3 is TGTGCCAGTATCCTGACTAGCGGGGGGGCCTCAGCCGGGGAGCTGTTTTTT.